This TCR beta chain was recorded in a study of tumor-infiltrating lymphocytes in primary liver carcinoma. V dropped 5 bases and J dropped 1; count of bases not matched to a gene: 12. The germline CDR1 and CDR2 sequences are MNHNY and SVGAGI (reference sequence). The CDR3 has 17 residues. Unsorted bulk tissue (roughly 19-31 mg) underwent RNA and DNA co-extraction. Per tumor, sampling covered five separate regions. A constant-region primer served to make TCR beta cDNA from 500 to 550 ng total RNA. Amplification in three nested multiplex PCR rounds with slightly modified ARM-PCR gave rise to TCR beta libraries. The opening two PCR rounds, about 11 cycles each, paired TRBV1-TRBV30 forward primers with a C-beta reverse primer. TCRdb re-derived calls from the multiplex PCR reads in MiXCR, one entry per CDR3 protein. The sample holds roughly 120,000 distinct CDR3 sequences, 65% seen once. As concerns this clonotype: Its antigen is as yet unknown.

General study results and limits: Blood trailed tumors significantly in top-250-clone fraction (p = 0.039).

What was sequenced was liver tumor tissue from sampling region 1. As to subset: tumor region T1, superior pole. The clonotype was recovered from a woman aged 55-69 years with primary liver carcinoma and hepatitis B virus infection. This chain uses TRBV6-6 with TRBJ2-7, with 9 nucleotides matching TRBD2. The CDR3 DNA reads TGTGCCAGCAGTCAAGCCTGGGGTAGCGGGGGATCCTACGAGCAGTACTTC. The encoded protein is CASSQAWGSGGSYEQYF.